Shown below are 20 T cell receptor beta chains from a single sample sequenced in a study of blood T cell repertoires in COVID-19. This table comes from immunoSEQ multiplex PCR, and its TCRdb copy is limited to in-frame clones, with some not included. In the table there are 70,000 to 95,000 clones, 70% to 90% of which are singletons. Sequenced material: peripheral blood. Receptors originate from an elderly woman with acute or convalescent COVID-19.

The J gene is TRBJ2-1, the V gene TRBV9, with 8 bases fitting TRBD2. Germline CDR1 is SGDLS and CDR2 is YYNGEE. With V trimmed by 2 bases and J by 4 bases, 5 bases remained unmatched. The CDR3 consists of 15 residues. CDR3 DNA sequence: TGTGCCAGCAGCGTTAGCGGGGCCCTTTACAATGAGCAGTTCTTC. Amino acids: CASSVSGALYNEQFF.

The V call is TRBV2, the J call TRBJ2-7; 7 bases map to TRBD1. Per the germline V gene, CDR1 is SNHLY and CDR2 is FYNNEI. This CDR3 has 14 amino acids. The ends lost 4 bases at V and 5 bases at J; junction bases unmatched: 8. The CDR3 coding sequence is TGTGCCAGCAGTGTGGGACAGAAGGTCCACGAGCAGTACTTC. Protein product: CASSVGQKVHEQYF.

This rearrangement joins TRBV27 to TRBJ2-7, with a tentative D call TRBD1 (5 bases). This CDR3 region has 13 residues. Germline V gene lookup returns CDR1 MNHEY and CDR2 SMNVEV (reference sequence). The ends were cut back, 5 bases at V and 2 bases at J, with 10 bases in the middle. Written as DNA, the CDR3 is TGTGCCAGCAGTAAGGGGATCCCCTACGAGCAGTACTTC. It translates to CASSKGIPYEQYF.

The gene calls are TRBV7-9 and TRBJ2-2; D may be TRBD1 (6 bases). Trimming removed 4 bases at V and 1 base at J, with 10 bases between. The CDR3 totals 15 residues. The germline gives CDR1 SEHNR, CDR2 FQNEAQ (reference sequence). CDR3 amino acids: CASSSQTGNTGELFF. The DNA for the CDR3 is TGTGCCAGCAGCTCCCAGACAGGGAACACCGGGGAGCTGTTTTTT.

The CDR3 nucleotides read TGTGCCAGTAGGGTTAAGCCCGAGAGCTCCTACGAGCAGTACTTC. As protein: CASRVKPESSYEQYF. V gene TRBV19 combines with J gene TRBJ2-7, with unresolved D. Trimming removed 6 bases from V and 0 bases from J, with 15 bases in between. CDR1 and CDR2 (germline): LNHDA, SQIVND (reference sequence). The CDR3 has 15 amino acids. Full variable domain (outside the CDR3, taken from reference TRBV19 and TRBJ2-7): DGGITQSPKYLFRKEGQNVTLSCEQNLNHDAMYWYRQDPGQGLRLIYYSQIVNDFQKGDIAEGYSVSREKKESFPLTVTSAQKNPTAFYLCASRVKPESSYEQYFGPGTRLTVT.

The chain combines TRBV27 with TRBJ2-7; TRBD1 matches 8 bases. J gave up 1 base and V 1 base, and 3 bases lay outside the gene matches. CDR1 MNHEY and CDR2 SMNVEV come from the germline V gene (reference sequence). This CDR3 has 15 amino acids. CDR3 amino acids: CASSLLGQGSYEQYF. CDR3 bases: TGTGCCAGCAGTTTATTAGGACAGGGTTCCTACGAGCAGTACTTC.

Only a few counts were recorded for this clone. The chain is built from TRBV12-5 and TRBJ2-7; 13 nucleotides align to TRBD2. CDR1 is LGHNT and CDR2 is FRNRAP in the germline V gene. The CDR3 covers 15 residues. V dropped 6 bases and J dropped 7; count of bases not matched to a gene: 9. CDR3 sequence (DNA): TGTGCTAGTGGCCCGGGGACTAGCGGGGAGTGGGAGCAGTACTTC. It codes for CASGPGTSGEWEQYF.

The rearrangement joins TRBV5-6 to TRBJ1-5; 9 bases map to TRBD1. This CDR3 contains 15 residues. The V segment lost 4 bases and the J segment 1 base; nucleotides outside the gene matches: 3. Germline V gives CDR1 SGHDT, CDR2 YYEEEE. The CDR3 reads CASSGTGKSNQPQHF. DNA for the CDR3: TGTGCCAGCAGCGGGACAGGGAAAAGCAATCAGCCCCAGCATTTT.

V is TRBV7-3 and J is TRBJ2-1, with 9 bases aligning to TRBD2. With 0 bases clipped from V and 4 bases from J, the junction kept 4 bases outside the gene matches. The length of the CDR3 is 16 residues. Germline V CDR1 and CDR2: SGHTA, FQGTGA. For the CDR3, the DNA is TGTGCCAGCAGCTTAACGGGACTAGCCATATACAATGAGCAGTTCTTC. Its protein product is CASSLTGLAIYNEQFF.

The V gene is TRBV19, the J gene TRBJ1-3, with TRBD1 matching over 9 bases. With 3 bases clipped from V and 0 bases from J, the junction kept 12 bases outside the gene matches. This CDR3 contains 19 residues. CDR1 is LNHDA, CDR2 SQIVND, per germline (reference sequence). CDR3 amino acids: CASSMEFRDRALSGNTIYF. In DNA, the CDR3 is TGTGCCAGTAGTATGGAGTTCCGGGACAGGGCCCTCTCTGGAAACACCATATATTTT.

V gene TRBV2 combines with J gene TRBJ2-2, with 11 positions matching TRBD1. The germline CDR1 and CDR2 sequences are SNHLY and FYNNEI. The J segment lost 3 bases and the V segment lost 0 bases, leaving 6 bases of the junction unmatched. The CDR3 sequence is 18 residues long. The CDR3 DNA sequence: TGTGCCAGCAGTGAAGCCGGGACAGGGGGTTGGTACACCGGGGAGCTGTTTTTT. It codes for CASSEAGTGGWYTGELFF.

This clone was recorded only once. The V and J genes are TRBV3-1 (or the pseudogene TRBV3-2) and TRBJ2-7; TRBD2 matches 14 bases. Germline V CDR1 and CDR2: LGHDT, YNNKEL (reference sequence). The trim removed 2 bases at V and 5 bases at J, leaving 5 bases unmatched. This CDR3 spans 16 amino acids. CDR3: CASSQLRLAGGNEQYF. CDR3 in DNA: TGTGCCAGCAGCCAACTACGACTAGCGGGAGGGAACGAGCAGTACTTC.

The chain employs TRBV7-2 and TRBJ2-7; 7 nucleotides match TRBD2. V lost 0 bases and J lost 1; bases outside the gene matches: 6. The CDR3 is made up of 16 amino acids. Germline lookup yields CDR1 SGHTA and CDR2 FQGNSA. The CDR3, as DNA: TGTGCCAGCAGCTTAGCGATTAGCGGGCGTTCCTACGAGCAGTACTTC. This codes for CASSLAISGRSYEQYF. Combining the CDR3 with reference TRBV7-2 and TRBJ2-7 gives the whole variable domain GAGVSQSPSNKVTEKGKDVELRCDPISGHTALYWYRQSLGQGLEFLIYFQGNSAPDKSGLPSDRFSAERTGGSVSTLTIQRTQQEDSAVYLCASSLAISGRSYEQYFGPGTRLTVT.

V is TRBV9 and J is TRBJ1-6; D unclear. The V end lost 4 bases, the J end lost 7 bases, and 12 bases lay between the germline ends. The V gene's germline CDR1 is SGDLS and CDR2 YYNGEE. The CDR3 is 14 residues long. The chain's CDR3 is CASSPGKSNSPLHF. The CDR3 DNA reads as TGTGCCAGCAGCCCGGGAAAGAGCAATTCACCCCTCCACTTT.

CDR3 in DNA: TGTGCCAGCTCCCGTGGACAGTACGACTATGGCTACACCTTC. Residues: CASSRGQYDYGYTF. V and J are TRBV18 and TRBJ1-2, with a weak D call TRBD1 (6 bases). This CDR3 has 14 residues. V was cut by 6 bases and J by 3 bases, with 14 bases left in between. Germline-derived CDR1 and CDR2 are KGHSH and LQKENI.

The V call is TRBV3-1 (or the pseudogene TRBV3-2), the J call TRBJ2-3; D is perhaps TRBD2 (5 bases). Germline V gene data show CDR1 as LGHDT and CDR2 as YNNKEL (reference sequence). V lost 1 base and J lost 6, with 14 bases in between. The CDR3 extends over 15 amino acids. CDR3 residues: CASSQGGWAQDTQYF. CDR3 coding DNA: TGTGCCAGCAGCCAAGGAGGGTGGGCACAGGATACGCAGTATTTT.

In DNA form, the CDR3 reads TGTGCCAGCAGCACCCGAAGGGACGGGAGTGAGAGAGAGCAGTACTTC. Encoded protein: CASSTRRDGSEREQYF. V gene TRBV7-6 combines with J gene TRBJ2-7; D may be TRBD2 (6 bases). The V and J ends lost 5 bases and 7 bases respectively, with 24 bases between them. The germline V gene has CDR1 SGHVS and CDR2 FNYEAQ. The CDR3 spans 16 residues.

The chain couples TRBV7-3 to TRBJ2-7; 11 bases agree with TRBD2. The V and J ends lost 2 bases and 4 bases, in that order; junction bases with no gene match: 19. The V gene's germline CDR1 is SGHTA and CDR2 FQGTGA. The CDR3 has 20 amino acids. CDR3 residues: CASSLALGQKLAGEGYEQYF. DNA for the CDR3: TGTGCCAGCAGCTTAGCATTGGGACAGAAACTAGCGGGAGAAGGGTACGAGCAGTACTTC. Drawing the rest from reference TRBV7-3 and TRBJ2-7, the complete variable domain is GAGVSQTPSNKVTEKGKYVELRCDPISGHTALYWYRQSLGQGPEFLIYFQGTGAADDSGLPNDRFFAVRPEGSVSTLKIQRTERGDSAVYLCASSLALGQKLAGEGYEQYFGPGTRLTVT.

The DNA of the CDR3 is TGTGCCAGTAGTATTATGGGGGCAGGAGGGGCCAACGTCCTGACTTTC. Translating it yields CASSIMGAGGANVLTF. The chain has TRBV19 and TRBJ2-6; a weak D match, TRBD1 (6 bases). Germline V gene lookup returns CDR1 LNHDA and CDR2 SQIVND (reference sequence). The CDR3 runs to 16 residues. Trimming left V 3 bases short and J 4 bases short, with 13 bases between.

The V and J genes are TRBV18 and TRBJ1-2, with D possibly matching TRBD1 (5 bases). Germline values: CDR1 KGHSH, CDR2 LQKENI. The CDR3 has 14 amino acids. The V end lost 6 bases, the J end lost 6 bases, and 17 bases lay between the germline ends. This chain's CDR3 is CASSSSRVPNGYTF. The CDR3 coding sequence is TGTGCCAGCTCCTCCAGCAGGGTCCCCAATGGCTACACCTTC.